This TCR beta chain was profiled in a study of blood T cell repertoires in COVID-19. On the study more broadly: Acute-phase and convalescent COVID-19 samples originated in the United States, Italy and Spain. PBMCs, B-cell-depleted T cells, or T cells provided the cDNA or gDNA that made up the material.

As processed by the authors: Estimation of nucleated cell counts was performed using reference gene primer amplification. The repertoire was sequenced with immunoSEQ multiplex PCR; TCRdb's copy has only in-frame clones and lacks some. V and J calls and clone size come straight from that table; D and trimming were deduced from the DNA. The table lists around 150,000 clones, approximately 80% of them singletons. Sequenced material: peripheral blood. This clonotype was sampled from a woman between 45 and 65 years old in a cohort sampled during active or convalescent COVID-19.

CDR3: CAWKLGQGVISPLHF. CDR3 coding DNA: TGTGCCTGGAAGCTGGGACAGGGGGTTATTTCACCCCTCCACTTT. V is TRBV30 and J is TRBJ1-6, with 11 bases aligning to TRBD1. The CDR3 sequence is 15 residues long. From germline, CDR1 is GTSNPN and CDR2 SVGIG (reference sequence). The V gene end was trimmed by 4 bases and the J gene end by 9 bases; junction bases not matched to a gene: 8.